These 13 T cell receptor beta chains were all obtained from the same sample, sequenced in a study of blood T cells in healthy people across ages. PCR was performed a second time for about 7 to 11 cycles using a sample-barcoded 5' primer and a J-beta primer mix. MiXCR, applied by TCRdb to the 5' RACE reads, yields one record per CDR3 protein. The sample holds some 760,000 distinct CDR3 sequences, about 25% seen once. The same sample was also used in a study of T cells of mothers and their children.

Sequences were obtained from blood. These TCRs come from a boy between 10 and 17 years old in good health.

Concerning this clonotype: Just one base apart from a much larger clone, this may be a read error. The V call is TRBV29-1, the J call TRBJ2-1; D is possibly TRBD2 (6 bases). This CDR3 has 15 amino acids. Germline V CDR1 and CDR2: SQVTM, ANQGSEA. CDR3 residues: CSVVLGGKSYDEQFF. The CDR3 DNA sequence: TGCAGCGTTGTACTCGGCGGGAAGTCCTACGATGAGCAGTTCTTC.

This clonotype was observed a few times. The genes are TRBV18 and TRBJ2-7, with 11 bases lining up with TRBD1. Per the germline V gene, CDR1 is KGHSH and CDR2 is LQKENI. The CDR3 runs to 14 residues. V lost 6 bases to trimming and J lost 7 bases; unmatched junction nucleotides: 8. The CDR3 here is CASSPDRGPGEQYF. CDR3 sequence (DNA): TGTGCCAGCTCGCCGGACAGGGGGCCAGGTGAGCAGTACTTC.

The rearrangement uses TRBV6-2 or TRBV6-3 and TRBJ1-4; D is ambiguous. This CDR3 region has 12 residues. The V end was cut by 2 bases, the J end by 9 bases, with 7 bases between. The germline V gene encodes CDR1 MNHEY and CDR2 SVGEGT. As DNA, the CDR3 is TGTGCCAGCAGTTACGACTGGAAAAAACTGTTTTTT. It translates to CASSYDWKKLFF.

The V gene is TRBV21-1, the J gene TRBJ1-3. TRBV21-1 is flagged as a pseudogene. The CDR3 totals 12 residues. CDR3 sequence reads: CASSQRGNTIYF. The CDR3, as DNA: TGTGCCAGCAGTCAAAGGGGAAACACCATATATTTT.

The table lists this clonotype with a few counts. V and J are TRBV3-1 and TRBJ2-1, with 10 bases matching TRBD2. Losses at the gene ends were 1 base for V and 2 bases for J; bases not matched to a gene: 14. The CDR3 loop spans 20 amino acids. Looked up from germline, CDR1 is LGHDT and CDR2 is YNNKEL (reference sequence). The CDR3 DNA follows: TGTGCCAGCAGCCAAGTGGCCCCAAAACTAGCGGGGTTCGCCTACAATGAGCAGTTCTTC. As protein: CASSQVAPKLAGFAYNEQFF.

This clonotype was counted only a few times. The rearrangement links TRBV19 to TRBJ1-1, with D possibly TRBD1 on 6 matching bases. Germline V lookup: CDR1 LNHDA, CDR2 SQIVND (reference sequence). Trimming cost V 8 bases and J 2 bases, with 18 bases left between them. The CDR3 totals 15 residues. The chain's CDR3 is CASGLAGTSNTEAFF. In DNA form, the CDR3 reads TGTGCCAGTGGCCTCGCCGGGACAAGTAACACTGAAGCTTTCTTT.

The chain couples TRBV29-1 to TRBJ2-7, with D possibly TRBD1 on 5 matching bases. The CDR3 totals 12 residues. The ends were cut back, 6 bases at V and 2 bases at J, with 11 bases in the middle. From germline, CDR1 is SQVTM and CDR2 ANQGSEA. CDR3 loop: CSVLTETYEQYF. CDR3 nucleotides: TGCAGCGTCCTGACAGAAACCTACGAGCAGTACTTC.

The chain's CDR3 is CASSLEWPGTSGRESTDTQYF. As DNA, the CDR3 is TGTGCCAGCAGCTTAGAATGGCCTGGGACTAGCGGGAGAGAGAGCACAGATACGCAGTATTTT. The rearrangement joins TRBV7-9 to TRBJ2-3, with 14 bases identical to TRBD2. The CDR3 has 21 amino acids. Germline V gene sequence: CDR1 SEHNR, CDR2 FQNEAQ (reference sequence). After removal of 1 base from V and 0 bases from J, the junction contained 12 bases not matched to a gene.

This clonotype was seen a few times. This sequence joins TRBV3-1 and TRBJ2-3, with 7 bases lining up with TRBD2. V was pared by 4 bases and J by 5 bases, with 6 bases of the junction left unmatched. CDR3 length: 14 residues. Germline values: CDR1 LGHDT, CDR2 YNNKEL (reference sequence). The CDR3 sequence is CASSPGRRGDTQYF. CDR3 DNA: TGTGCCAGCAGCCCCGGGAGGAGGGGAGATACGCAGTATTTT.

This clonotype has just a few counts. The chain carries TRBV7-2 and TRBJ2-5; TRBD2 agrees at 9 bases. CDR3 length: 17 amino acids. The junction had 11 bases not matched to a gene; V was cut back by 4 bases and J by 2 bases. Per germline, CDR1 SGHTA and CDR2 FQGNSA. CDR3 nucleotide sequence: TGTGCCAGCAGCTCGCCCAGGGAGCGGGGGGAACAAGAGACCCAGTACTTC. Residues: CASSSPRERGEQETQYF.

V is TRBV20-1 and J is TRBJ2-1; 11 bases fit TRBD2. Germline V gene lookup returns CDR1 DFQATT and CDR2 SNEGSKA (reference sequence). The CDR3 is made up of 17 amino acids. The junction had 13 bases not matched to a gene; V was cut back by 4 bases and J by 5 bases. CDR3 loop: CSAIHIGLAGFNNEQFF. The CDR3 bases are TGCAGTGCTATCCACATCGGACTAGCGGGTTTTAACAATGAGCAGTTCTTC.

The V gene is TRBV28, the J gene TRBJ2-7, with TRBD2 identical over 9 bases. V lost 6 bases to trimming and J lost 3 bases; unmatched junction nucleotides: 0. CDR1 and CDR2 (germline): MDHEN, SYDVKM. CDR3 length: 12 residues. CDR3 sequence: CASRTSGYEQYF. The CDR3 nucleotides read TGTGCCAGCAGGACTAGCGGCTACGAGCAGTACTTC.

This clonotype was counted between two and nine times. This chain links TRBV2 with TRBJ1-5; 7 bases agree with TRBD1. The CDR3 is 14 amino acids. Looked up from germline, CDR1 is SNHLY and CDR2 is FYNNEI. V gave up 10 bases and J gave up 4 bases; unmatched junction bases: 10. The CDR3 sequence is CATSEQGLNQPQHF. DNA for the CDR3: TGTGCCACCTCAGAACAGGGGCTTAATCAGCCCCAGCATTTT.